Following are 24 T cell receptor beta chains from one sample sequenced in a study of T cell changes during pregnancy in multiple sclerosis. The method was immunoSEQ multiplex PCR; TCRdb's version includes in-frame clones alone and lacks a portion of them. The repertoire holds 25,000 to 35,000 clones, with around 94% as singletons. The sample consisted of CD8+ T cells from peripheral blood mononuclear cells, taken before pregnancy. These receptors all come from a female donor with multiple sclerosis, enrolled in a pregnancy study.

The chain has TRBV11-2 and TRBJ1-2, with unresolved D. This CDR3 is 15 amino acids long. Looked up from germline, CDR1 is SGHAT and CDR2 is FQNNGV. Trimming cost V 4 bases and J 0 bases, with 12 bases left between them. CDR3 region: CASSYQYGANYGYTF. Written as DNA, the CDR3 is TGTGCCAGCAGCTATCAATACGGGGCTAACTATGGCTACACCTTC.

The chain carries TRBV19 and TRBJ1-2, with 7 bases lining up with TRBD1. Unmatched junction bases numbered 8, after V lost 6 bases and J lost 4 bases. CDR1 and CDR2 from the germline V gene are LNHDA and SQIVND (reference sequence). The CDR3 totals 14 residues. The DNA of the CDR3 is TGTGCCAGTAGCCTAGAAGGGGGCGGCTATGGCTACACCTTC. It is translated as CASSLEGGGYGYTF.

This clone appeared a few times. The chain has TRBV28 and TRBJ1-2; 7 bases line up with TRBD1. This CDR3 is built from 17 residues. Germline V gives CDR1 MDHEN, CDR2 SYDVKM. Germline trimming cut 5 bases from V and 5 bases from J; bases unmatched to any gene: 17. The CDR3 loop is CASSQEMTDRVGYGYTF. The CDR3 DNA is TGTGCCAGCAGTCAAGAGATGACTGACAGGGTTGGGTATGGCTACACCTTC.

The rearrangement links TRBV28 to TRBJ2-3, with 12 bases lining up with TRBD2. Unmatched junction bases numbered 10, after V lost 5 bases and J lost 4 bases. This CDR3 spans 17 amino acids. The germline V gene has CDR1 MDHEN and CDR2 SYDVKM. CDR3 in DNA: TGTGCCAGCAGTCTCCACCCGACTAGCGGGAGCCCAGATACGCAGTATTTT. Translation gives CASSLHPTSGSPDTQYF.

DNA for the CDR3: TGCGCCAGCAGCCAAACTCAGGGGGCAGGGAGGACCTATGGCTACACCTTC. Its protein product is CASSQTQGAGRTYGYTF. The chain uses TRBV4-3 and TRBJ1-2; 8 positions match TRBD1. The germline V gene encodes CDR1 LGHNA and CDR2 YSLEER. CDR3 length: 17 residues. The V and J ends lost 2 bases and 4 bases, in that order; junction bases with no gene match: 12.

As to this clone: The limits of the CDR3 on the DNA are not certain, so only TCRdb's listed CDR3 is given. The chain employs TRBV1 and TRBJ2-3; the table calls TRBD2, which could not be checked here. TRBV1 is deemed a pseudogene. The CDR3 is 16 amino acids long, termini counted. CDR3 sequence reads: CTSRGVGGGAADTQYF.

V usage is TRBV14 and J usage is TRBJ2-7, with D maybe TRBD2 (5 bases). The CDR3 runs to 17 residues. V lost 0 bases to trimming and J lost 5 bases, with 20 bases between them. CDR1 is SGHDN and CDR2 is FVKESK in the germline V gene. CDR3 residues: CASSQETGRGRRDEQYF. Written as DNA, the CDR3 is TGTGCCAGCAGCCAAGAGACGGGGAGAGGACGGCGGGACGAGCAGTACTTC.

The V call is TRBV7-9, the J call TRBJ1-4; TRBD1 agrees at 8 bases. Germline loops: CDR1 SEHNR, CDR2 FQNEAQ (reference sequence). The CDR3 contains 17 residues. With V trimmed by 5 bases and J by 5 bases, 13 bases remained unmatched. For the CDR3, the DNA is TGTGCCAGCAGCGCCAGGGAGGGACAGGTGCCGAATGAAAAACTGTTTTTT. Its translation: CASSAREGQVPNEKLFF.

This chain joins TRBV27 and TRBJ2-7, with TRBD1 matching over 7 bases. V was clipped by 8 bases and J by 7 bases; unmatched bases: 14. CDR3 length: 14 amino acids. Germline loops: CDR1 MNHEY, CDR2 SMNVEV (reference sequence). The CDR3 loop reads CASGLTGPGMEQYF. The CDR3 region has the DNA TGTGCCAGCGGGCTGACAGGGCCGGGGATGGAGCAGTACTTC.

This clone was detected once. The V and J genes are TRBV5-1 and TRBJ1-1, with TRBD1 matching 7 bases. The CDR3 extends over 15 amino acids. CDR1 is SGHRS, CDR2 YFSETQ, per germline. V lost 0 bases, J lost 4 bases, and 6 bases stayed unmatched. The CDR3 DNA is TGCGCCAGCAGCTTGGAGATAGGGGGCCGCACTGAAGCTTTCTTT. Its translation is CASSLEIGGRTEAFF.

This rearrangement joins TRBV6-1 to TRBJ1-5; 7 bases align to TRBD1. The CDR3 is made up of 17 amino acids. V lost 3 bases to trimming and J lost 7 bases; unmatched junction nucleotides: 15. Germline lookup yields CDR1 MNHNS and CDR2 SASEGT. The chain's CDR3 is CASSDPYPRQGGQPQHF. As DNA, the CDR3 is TGTGCCAGCAGTGACCCGTATCCCAGACAGGGAGGCCAGCCCCAGCATTTT.

The gene calls are TRBV4-2 and TRBJ2-1; 7 bases map to TRBD2. The J segment lost 0 bases and the V segment lost 5 bases, leaving 7 bases of the junction unmatched. The length of the CDR3 is 16 residues. Germline V CDR1 and CDR2: LGHNA, YNFKEQ. CDR3: CASSNRGGDSYNEQFF. CDR3 nucleotides: TGTGCCAGCAGCAACCGTGGGGGGGACTCCTACAATGAGCAGTTCTTC.

The DNA of the CDR3 is TGTGCCAGCAGCAACCGGGACAGGGAAAGGAATGAGCAGTTCTTC. Translated: CASSNRDRERNEQFF. The chain links TRBV14 to TRBJ2-1, with 9 bases that match TRBD1. The CDR3 sequence is 15 residues long. J lost 7 bases, V lost 5 bases, and 9 bases had no gene match. Germline V gene lookup returns CDR1 SGHDN and CDR2 FVKESK.

V and J are TRBV7-9 and TRBJ2-7, with a possible D match to TRBD2 (5 bases). Trimming took off 1 base at V and 1 base at J, with 8 bases between the two ends. Germline CDR1 and CDR2: SEHNR and FQNEAQ (reference sequence). CDR3 length equals 14 residues. The DNA for the CDR3 is TGTGCCAGCAGCTTAGGAACGGGGTCCTACGAGCAGTACTTC. It encodes CASSLGTGSYEQYF.

CDR3 in amino acids: CASSYRRSYEQYF. The CDR3 bases are TGTGCCAGCAGCTACAGGCGCTCCTACGAGCAGTACTTC. V gene TRBV4-2 combines with J gene TRBJ2-7; maybe TRBD1 (5 bases). Germline assignment: CDR1 LGHNA and CDR2 YNFKEQ. The CDR3 contains 13 residues. The germline V and J ends were trimmed by 5 bases and 0 bases, with 8 bases remaining between them.

The rearrangement uses TRBV19 and TRBJ2-7; D may be TRBD1 (6 bases). The CDR3 spans 13 residues. Germline V gene sequence: CDR1 LNHDA, CDR2 SQIVND (reference sequence). V was cut by 4 bases and J by 5 bases, with 12 bases left in between. CDR3 DNA sequence: TGTGCCAGTAGTACAAACACAGGGAACGAGCAGTACTTC. It specifies CASSTNTGNEQYF.

V gene TRBV7-9 combines with J gene TRBJ2-1; a weak D match, TRBD2 (5 bases). CDR1 is SEHNR and CDR2 is FQNEAQ in the germline V gene (reference sequence). The CDR3 consists of 17 residues. With 4 bases removed from V and 0 bases from J, the gap between germline ends came to 16 bases. The CDR3 spells CASSSREGESSYNEQFF. CDR3 in DNA: TGTGCCAGCAGCTCCCGAGAGGGCGAAAGCTCCTACAATGAGCAGTTCTTC.

This chain links TRBV27 with TRBJ2-7; D might be TRBD2 (5 bases). V gave up 5 bases and J gave up 5 bases, with 16 bases separating them. This CDR3 contains 14 residues. Germline CDR1 and CDR2: MNHEY and SMNVEV (reference sequence). CDR3 amino acids: CASSPLTPRDEQYF. CDR3 DNA sequence: TGTGCCAGCAGTCCCCTGACTCCGCGGGACGAGCAGTACTTC.

This chain connects TRBV5-4 to TRBJ2-7, with D possibly matching TRBD1 (5 bases). V lost 5 bases and J lost 3, with 18 bases in between. Looked up from germline, CDR1 is SGHNT and CDR2 is YYREEE (reference sequence). This CDR3 contains 15 residues. The DNA of the CDR3 is TGTGCCAGCAGTTCAGACAGCGCGAGGCACTACGAGCAGTACTTC. Amino acid sequence: CASSSDSARHYEQYF.

The chain recombines TRBV20-1 with TRBJ2-3; no definite D call. Germline V gene lookup returns CDR1 DFQATT and CDR2 SNEGSKA (reference sequence). This CDR3 region has 11 residues. The CDR3 region is CRSTSTDTQYF. CDR3 bases: TGCAGAAGCACTAGCACAGATACGCAGTATTTT.

This clone was found once. J is TRBJ2-5 and V is TRBV5-1, with a tentative D call TRBD1 (6 bases). CDR3 length: 14 amino acids. V was trimmed by 0 bases and J by 4 bases, leaving 10 bases between them. Germline CDR1 and CDR2: SGHRS and YFSETQ. For the CDR3, the DNA is TGCGCCAGCAGCTTGGGGCAGGGGCGAGAGACCCAGTACTTC. Protein: CASSLGQGRETQYF.

V gene TRBV9 combines with J gene TRBJ1-5; no firm D call. The V end was cut by 3 bases, the J end by 0 bases, with 7 bases between. Looked up from germline, CDR1 is SGDLS and CDR2 is YYNGEE. There are 14 residues in the CDR3. For the CDR3, the DNA is TGTGCCAGCAGCGCCTATGATAGCAATCAGCCCCAGCATTTT. Protein: CASSAYDSNQPQHF.

J is TRBJ1-5 and V is TRBV27; unclear D gene. Germline V gene data show CDR1 as MNHEY and CDR2 as SMNVEV (reference sequence). The CDR3 covers 14 residues. V lost 6 bases and J lost 3, with 12 bases in between. The CDR3 DNA reads TGTGCCAGCAGCACGTGGGCCCTCAATCAGCCCCAGCATTTT. Its translation is CASSTWALNQPQHF.

V gene TRBV7-2 combines with J gene TRBJ2-5; 8 nucleotides align to TRBD1. The CDR3 has 14 residues. Germline CDR1 is SGHTA and CDR2 is FQGNSA. V was pared by 3 bases and J by 3 bases, with 3 bases of the junction left unmatched. The CDR3 DNA sequence: TGTGCCAGCAGCTTCCCACAGGGGGAAGAGACCCAGTACTTC. This translates into CASSFPQGEETQYF. The full variable domain, with the rest looked up from reference TRBV7-2 and TRBJ2-5, is GAGVSQSPSNKVTEKGKDVELRCDPISGHTALYWYRQSLGQGLEFLIYFQGNSAPDKSGLPSDRFSAERTGGSVSTLTIQRTQQEDSAVYLCASSFPQGEETQYFGPGTRLLVL.